This T cell receptor (beta chain) was recovered during a study of blood T cell repertoires in COVID-19. Study information: Sites across the United States, Italy and Spain contributed samples from acute and convalescent COVID-19. In each case, the material was cDNA or gDNA derived from T cells, B-cell-depleted T cells, or PBMCs.

In germline, CDR1 is SGHRS, CDR2 YFSETQ. This CDR3 contains 15 residues. V lost 1 base to trimming and J lost 7 bases; unmatched junction nucleotides: 7. In the study's own analysis: Nucleated cell number was recorded as an estimate derived from reference gene primer amplification. Clones were read by immunoSEQ multiplex PCR, and TCRdb kept only the in-frame ones, dropping some. V, J and clone size are taken as reported in that table, and D and trimming were inferred from the DNA itself. This sample carries 150,000 to 200,000 clones, around 87% of them seen once, and the ten largest clones take about 6.5%.

The sequenced sample consisted of peripheral blood. This TCR derives from a woman aged 80 or older in a cohort sampled during active or convalescent COVID-19. The chain employs TRBV5-1 and TRBJ2-1; TRBD1 agrees at 8 bases. The CDR3 DNA is TGCGCCAGCAGCTTGCAGGGGGCTGAAGATAATGAGCAGTTCTTC. Amino acid sequence: CASSLQGAEDNEQFF.